These T cell receptor beta chains were read from a single sample in a study of early T cells in non-severe SARS-CoV-2 infection. TCRdb redid the calling of the 5' RACE reads with MiXCR, one entry per CDR3 protein. In the table there are approximately 43,000 distinct CDR3 sequences, roughly 7.1% of which are singletons. Material: whole blood. The receptors were gathered from an adult who was a healthcare worker with PCR-confirmed SARS-CoV-2 infection or an uninfected control (not recorded which). The CDR3 runs from the conserved cysteine through the conserved F or W. D genes are given only for firm matches.

NA | TRBV7-2 | CASSFSPQRTPHYGYTF
TRBD2 | TRBV2 | CASSSGTRGSYNEQFF
NA | TRBV11-2 | CASRGSGGTEAFF
TRBD2 | TRBV6-1 | CASSERGSTDTQYF
TRBD1 | TRBV7-2 | CASSLNRGTYEQYF
NA | TRBV5-1 | CASSPGTFTTEAFF
NA | TRBV28 | CASSEGGTGELFF
TRBD1 | TRBV7-9 | CASRGRTGDVTFF
NA | TRBV6-2/TRBV6-3 | CASSFRLNSNQPQHF
NA | TRBV7-3 | CASSFGGAGELFF
NA | TRBV7-6 | CASSGGKNIQYF
NA | TRBV2 | CASSDSGSSYNEQFF
NA | TRBV29-1 | CSVTQGPSIQYF
NA | TRBV29-1 | CSPEDGETQYF
TRBD1 | TRBV9 | CASSERGQAISYEQYF
TRBD2 | TRBV3-1 | CASSQPRGASGGQETQYF
NA | TRBV29-1 | CSVEPGSGYTF
NA | TRBV12-3/TRBV12-4 | CASSRTQITDTQYF
NA | TRBV4-1 | CASSQAGFGNIQYF
NA | TRBV5-1 | CASTDMYQETQYF
NA | TRBV7-9 | CASSLEGFSNQPQHF
NA | TRBV30 | CAWRVGPDFQAFF
NA | TRBV10-3 | CAIMSTGSSYEQYF
NA | TRBV27 | CASTPRGPEAYTF
NA | TRBV6-6 | CASSPGLGQAFF
NA | TRBV19 | CASSISGPYGYTF
TRBD1 | TRBV20-1 | CSAPRDREGSETQYF
NA | TRBV7-6 | CASSPWGLINEQFF
TRBD1 | TRBV7-9 | CASSDPLGPRTGNSGNTIYF
TRBD1 | TRBV7-8 | CASSTPRTGRPYEQYF
NA | TRBV20-1 | CSARPWNSYNEQFF
NA | TRBV6-2/TRBV6-3 | CASSYLSRDNEQFF
NA | TRBV7-2 | CASSLWRGGAANEKLFF
TRBD1 | TRBV9 | CASSVGLGTGGDEQYF
TRBD2 | TRBV11-2 | CASSLEISGGMETQYF
TRBD1 | TRBV5-1 | CASSPRQGLNTEAFF
TRBD1 | TRBV10-2 | CASSELSGTVNTEAFF